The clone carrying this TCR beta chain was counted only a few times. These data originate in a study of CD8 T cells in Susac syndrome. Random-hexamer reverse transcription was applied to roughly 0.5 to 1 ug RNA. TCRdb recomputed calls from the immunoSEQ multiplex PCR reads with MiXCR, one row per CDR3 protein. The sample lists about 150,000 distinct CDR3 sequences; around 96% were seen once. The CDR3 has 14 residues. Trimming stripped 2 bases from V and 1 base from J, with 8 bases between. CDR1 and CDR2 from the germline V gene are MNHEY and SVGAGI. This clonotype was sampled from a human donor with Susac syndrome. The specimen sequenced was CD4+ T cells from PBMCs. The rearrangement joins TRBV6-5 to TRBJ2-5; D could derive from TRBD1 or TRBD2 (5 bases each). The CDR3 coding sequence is TGTGCCAGCAGTTACAGTGGGGGCCAAGAGACCCAGTACTTC. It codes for CASSYSGGQETQYF.